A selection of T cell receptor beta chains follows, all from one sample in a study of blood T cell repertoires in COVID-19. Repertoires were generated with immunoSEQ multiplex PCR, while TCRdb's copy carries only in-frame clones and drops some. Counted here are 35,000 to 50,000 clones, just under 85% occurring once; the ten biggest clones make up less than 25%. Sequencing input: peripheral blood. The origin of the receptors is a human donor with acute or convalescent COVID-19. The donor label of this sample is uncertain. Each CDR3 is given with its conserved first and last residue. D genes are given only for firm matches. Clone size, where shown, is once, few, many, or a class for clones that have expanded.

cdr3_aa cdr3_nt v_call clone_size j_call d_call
CSVAADRTYEQYF TGCAGCGTTGCAGCGGACCGAACCTACGAGCAGTACTTC TRBV29-1 NA TRBJ2-7 NA
CASSLAGTSGGQETQYF TGCGCCAGCAGCTTGGCGGGGACTAGCGGGGGACAAGAGACCCAGTACTTC TRBV5-1 NA TRBJ2-5 TRBD2
CASSLQSGRETQYF TGCGCCAGCAGCTTGCAGTCAGGGAGGGAGACCCAGTACTTC TRBV5-1 NA TRBJ2-5 NA
CATSRDQGHFYGYTF TGTGCCACCAGCAGAGATCAGGGCCATTTCTATGGCTACACCTTC TRBV15 NA TRBJ1-2 NA
CASSQAGGGSNQPQHF TGCGCCAGCAGCCAAGCGGGAGGGGGAAGCAATCAGCCCCAGCATTTT TRBV4-1 NA TRBJ1-5 NA
CASSVGGLSGNTIYF TGTGCCAGCAGCGTGGGGGGGCTCTCTGGAAACACCATATATTTT TRBV9 NA TRBJ1-3 NA
CASKGGDDYGYTF TGTGCCAGCAAAGGGGGAGACGACTATGGCTACACCTTC TRBV7-2 once TRBJ1-2 NA
CASSYSQGGSTEAFF TGTGCCAGCAGTTACTCACAGGGAGGGAGCACTGAAGCTTTCTTT TRBV6-2/TRBV6-3 NA TRBJ1-1 NA
CAIRSDRGHRETQYF TGTGCCATCAGAAGCGACAGGGGGCATCGAGAGACCCAGTACTTC TRBV10-3 NA TRBJ2-5 TRBD1
CSVDGDWQPQHF TGCAGCGTTGACGGGGACTGGCAGCCCCAGCATTTT TRBV29-1 NA TRBJ1-5 NA
CASSSGRTAYTF TGTGCCAGCAGCTCTGGACGGACTGCCTACACCTTC TRBV7-2 NA TRBJ1-2 NA
CASSVDQGAKETQYF TGTGCCAGCAGCGTAGATCAGGGGGCGAAAGAGACCCAGTACTTC TRBV9 once TRBJ2-5 TRBD1
CASSKIAGTEDYEQYF TGTGCCAGCAGCAAAATCGCCGGGACAGAAGACTACGAGCAGTACTTC TRBV21-1 NA TRBJ2-7 NA
CASSNRDRGEETQYF TGCGCCAGCAGCAACCGGGACAGGGGGGAGGAGACCCAGTACTTC TRBV5-1 NA TRBJ2-5 TRBD1
CAIKLSSGLTEAFF TGTGCCATCAAGCTTTCCTCTGGGCTCACTGAAGCTTTCTTT TRBV10-3 NA TRBJ1-1 NA
CASSASTGYSGNTIYF TGTGCCAGCAGCGCGAGCACAGGGTACTCTGGAAACACCATATATTTT TRBV9 NA TRBJ1-3 NA
CASSKDDGKNTEAFF TGTGCCAGCAGCAAAGATGACGGGAAGAACACTGAAGCTTTCTTT TRBV21-1 once TRBJ1-1 NA
CASSSIRDRGIRSYNSPLHF TGTGCCAGCAGTTCTATACGGGACAGGGGAATTCGATCCTATAATTCACCCCTCCACTTT TRBV21-1 NA TRBJ1-6 NA
CASSLGDSKQETQYF TGTGCCAGCAGCTTAGGGGACAGTAAACAAGAGACCCAGTACTTC TRBV7-9 NA TRBJ2-5 TRBD1
CASSAPGVGNTIYF TGTGCCAGCAGCGCCCCAGGGGTTGGAAACACCATATATTTT TRBV28 once TRBJ1-3 NA